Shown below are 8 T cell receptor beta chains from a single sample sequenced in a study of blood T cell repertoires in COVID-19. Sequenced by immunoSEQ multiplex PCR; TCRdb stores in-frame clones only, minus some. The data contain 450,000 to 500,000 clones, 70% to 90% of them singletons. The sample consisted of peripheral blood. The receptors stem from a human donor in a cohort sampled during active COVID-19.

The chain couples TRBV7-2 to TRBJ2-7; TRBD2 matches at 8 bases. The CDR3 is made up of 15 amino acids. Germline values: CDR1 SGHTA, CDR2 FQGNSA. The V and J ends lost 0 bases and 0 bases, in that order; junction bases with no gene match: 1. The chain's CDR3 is CASSLASGVSYEQYF. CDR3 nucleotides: TGTGCCAGCAGCTTAGCTAGCGGGGTCTCCTACGAGCAGTACTTC.

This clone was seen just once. This chain's CDR3 is CSVGTGGNYGYTF. CDR3 nucleotide sequence: TGCAGCGTTGGGACAGGGGGGAACTATGGCTACACCTTC. The V gene is TRBV29-1, the J gene TRBJ1-2; TRBD1 agrees at 10 bases. This CDR3 comprises 13 residues. In germline, CDR1 is SQVTM, CDR2 ANQGSEA. J gave up 2 bases and V 4 bases, and 1 base lay outside the gene matches.

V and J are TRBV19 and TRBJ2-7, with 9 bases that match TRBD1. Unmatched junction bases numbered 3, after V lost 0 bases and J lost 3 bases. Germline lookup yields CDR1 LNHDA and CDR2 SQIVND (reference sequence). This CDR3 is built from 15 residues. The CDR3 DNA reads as TGTGCCAGTAGTATAGACGGACAGGGGCTCTACGAGCAGTACTTC. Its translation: CASSIDGQGLYEQYF.

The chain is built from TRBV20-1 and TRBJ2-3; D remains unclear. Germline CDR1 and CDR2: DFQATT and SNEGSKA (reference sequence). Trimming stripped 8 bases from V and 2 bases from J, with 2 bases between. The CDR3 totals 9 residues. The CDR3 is CSLTDTQYF. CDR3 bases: TGCAGTCTCACAGATACGCAGTATTTT.

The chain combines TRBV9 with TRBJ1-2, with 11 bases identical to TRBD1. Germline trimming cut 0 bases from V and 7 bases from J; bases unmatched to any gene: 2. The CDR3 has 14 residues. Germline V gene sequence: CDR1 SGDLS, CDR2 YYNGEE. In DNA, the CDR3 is TGTGCCAGCAGCGTAGATGGGACAGGGGGTGGCTACACCTTC. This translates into CASSVDGTGGGYTF. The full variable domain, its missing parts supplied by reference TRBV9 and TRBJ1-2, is DSGVTQTPKHLITATGQRVTLRCSPRSGDLSVYWYQQSLDQGLQFLIQYYNGEERAKGNILERFSAQQFPDLHSELNLSSLELGDSALYFCASSVDGTGGGYTFGSGTRLTVV.

The CDR3, as DNA: TGTGCCAGCTGGTCCCTCGGGACTGGTAATTCACCCCTCCACTTT. It encodes CASWSLGTGNSPLHF. J is TRBJ1-6 and V is TRBV28; a weak D match, TRBD1 (5 bases). Germline assignment: CDR1 MDHEN and CDR2 SYDVKM. This CDR3 region has 15 residues. V was cut by 8 bases and J by 6 bases, with 17 bases left in between.

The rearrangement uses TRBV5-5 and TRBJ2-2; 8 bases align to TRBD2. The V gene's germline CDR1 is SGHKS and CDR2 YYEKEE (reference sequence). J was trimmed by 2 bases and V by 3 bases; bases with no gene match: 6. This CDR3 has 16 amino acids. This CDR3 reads CASSSFLAGNTGELFF. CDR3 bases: TGTGCCAGCAGCTCTTTTTTAGCGGGAAACACCGGGGAGCTGTTTTTT.

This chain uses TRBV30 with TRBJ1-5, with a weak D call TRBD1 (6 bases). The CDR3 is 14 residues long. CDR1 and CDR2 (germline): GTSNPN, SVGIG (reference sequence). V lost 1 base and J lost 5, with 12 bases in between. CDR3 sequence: CAWSEAGAYQPQHF. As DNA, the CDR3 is TGTGCCTGGAGTGAGGCAGGGGCATATCAGCCCCAGCATTTT.